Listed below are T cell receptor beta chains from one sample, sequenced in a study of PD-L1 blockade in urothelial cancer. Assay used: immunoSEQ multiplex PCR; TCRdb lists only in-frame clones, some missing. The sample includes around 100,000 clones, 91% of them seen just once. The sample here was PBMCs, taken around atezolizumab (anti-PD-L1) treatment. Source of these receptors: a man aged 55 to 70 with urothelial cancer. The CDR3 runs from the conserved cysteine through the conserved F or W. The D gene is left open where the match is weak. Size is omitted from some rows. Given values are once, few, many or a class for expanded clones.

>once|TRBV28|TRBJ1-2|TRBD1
TGTGCCAGCAGTTTATTTGACAGGGATAACTATGGCTACACCTTC
CASSLFDRDNYGYTF
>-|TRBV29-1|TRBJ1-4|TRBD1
TGCAGCGCAGACAGGGGTGAAAAACTGTTTTTT
CSADRGEKLFF
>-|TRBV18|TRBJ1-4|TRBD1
TGTGCCAGCTCGTCAGGGGGAACTAATGAAAAACTGTTTTTT
CASSSGGTNEKLFF
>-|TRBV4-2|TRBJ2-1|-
TGTGCCAGCAGCCAAGGAGGGCCGGGGGATGAGCAGTTCTTC
CASSQGGPGDEQFF
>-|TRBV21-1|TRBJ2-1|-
TGTGCCAGCAGCAAATGGGGACGAGCGGAAGGGGGCAACAATGAGCAGTTCTTC
CASSKWGRAEGGNNEQFF
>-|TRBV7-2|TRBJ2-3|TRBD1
TGTGCCAGCAGCCTCGACAGGGGCACAGATACGCAGTATTTT
CASSLDRGTDTQYF
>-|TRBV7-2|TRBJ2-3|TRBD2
TGTGCCAGCAGCCGGGCAGCGGGGGGGCTCACAGATACGCAGTATTTT
CASSRAAGGLTDTQYF
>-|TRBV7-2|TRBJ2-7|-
TGTGCCAGCAGCCCACAGAGAGAGAGCGAGCAGTACTTC
CASSPQRESEQYF
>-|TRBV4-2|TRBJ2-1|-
TGTGCCAGCAGCCAACTTTCAGGGGTCGCGGTCTACAATGAGCAGTTCTTC
CASSQLSGVAVYNEQFF
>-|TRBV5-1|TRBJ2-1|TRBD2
TGCGCCAGCAGCCCCGACGGACTAGCGGGAGGAGGGTCAGGGGAGCAGTTCTTC
CASSPDGLAGGGSGEQFF
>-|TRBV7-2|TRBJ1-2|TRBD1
TGTGCCAGCAGCCAAACTTTAACCGGGACAGGGTATGGCTACACCTTC
CASSQTLTGTGYGYTF
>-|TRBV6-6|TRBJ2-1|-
TGTGCCAGCAGTTACTCGGATCGGTCGGGAGAGCAGTTCTTC
CASSYSDRSGEQFF
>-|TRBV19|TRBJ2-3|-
TGTGCCAGTAGTATTAGGGGGTTCACAGATACGCAGTATTTT
CASSIRGFTDTQYF
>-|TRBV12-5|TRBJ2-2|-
TGTGCTAGTGGACCGGGTATTGTCGGGGAGCTGTTTTTT
CASGPGIVGELFF
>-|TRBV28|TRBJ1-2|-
TGTGCCAGCAACTCTGTCGGGGACTATGGCTACACCTTC
CASNSVGDYGYTF
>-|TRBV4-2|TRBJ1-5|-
TGTGCCAGCAGCCAAGCCAGGGATCAGCCCCAGCATTTT
CASSQARDQPQHF
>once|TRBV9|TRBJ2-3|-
TGTGCCAGCAGCGTAGGGGACGGGAGAGGCACAGATACGCAGTATTTT
CASSVGDGRGTDTQYF
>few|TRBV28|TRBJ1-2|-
TGTGCCAGCAGTCCCTCAAGGGGTAATGGCTACACCTTC
CASSPSRGNGYTF
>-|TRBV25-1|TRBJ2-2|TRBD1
TGTGCCAGCAGTGAGGGGACAGGGGGCACCGGGGAGCTGTTTTTT
CASSEGTGGTGELFF
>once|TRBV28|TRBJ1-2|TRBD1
TGTGCCAGCAGTTTACGACAGGGAGCTATGACCTTC
CASSLRQGAMTF
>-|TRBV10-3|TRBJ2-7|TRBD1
TGTGCCATCAAAGGACAGGGGGCCTACGAGCAGTACTTC
CAIKGQGAYEQYF